This TCR beta chain originates from a study of blood T cell repertoires in COVID-19. Across the study: Both acute and convalescent COVID-19 samples were obtained from the United States, Italy and Spain. PBMCs, B-cell-depleted T cells, or T cells provided the cDNA or gDNA that made up the material.

This CDR3 comprises 20 residues. The V end lost 0 bases, the J end lost 0 bases, and 21 bases lay between the germline ends. Germline V CDR1 and CDR2: LGHNA, YSLEER. Authors' methods: Reference gene primers were amplified, and this amplification served to estimate nucleated cell counts. The assay was immunoSEQ multiplex PCR, and TCRdb's table has in-frame clones only and misses some. V and J calls and clone size are as listed in that table; D and trimming were resolved from the DNA. The sample carries around 84,000 clones, around 79% recorded once. The chain carries TRBV4-3 and TRBJ1-3, with D possibly matching TRBD1 (5 bases). The specimen was peripheral blood. The receptor's source is a man in his fifties or sixties with active or convalescent COVID-19. The CDR3 sequence is CASSQDAFDPGLRSGNTIYF. The CDR3 DNA reads TGCGCCAGCAGCCAAGATGCTTTCGACCCGGGACTCCGCTCTGGAAACACCATATATTTT.